This entry lists 30 T cell receptor beta chains sequenced from one sample in a study of cytomegalovirus exposure and HLA in healthy donors. Sequenced by immunoSEQ multiplex PCR; TCRdb stores in-frame clones only, minus some. Counted here are fewer than 75,000 clones, 94% occurring once; the ten biggest clones make up approximately 2%. The sequenced material came from PBMCs. All receptors come from a young woman in good health and CMV-seropositive.

This chain uses TRBV7-9 with TRBJ2-5, with D perhaps matching TRBD1 (8 bases). The CDR3 is 17 residues long. Between the trimmed V and J ends, which lost 5 bases and 1 base, there was a span of 20 bases. CDR1 SEHNR and CDR2 FQNEAQ come from the germline V gene (reference sequence). For the CDR3, the DNA is TGTGCCAGCAGCCCCTTGGGAGGGGGGACAGGCCAAGAGACCCAGTACTTC. Its translation is CASSPLGGGTGQETQYF.

The gene calls are TRBV5-6 and TRBJ1-4; D unclear. Germline assignment: CDR1 SGHDT and CDR2 YYEEEE. V was pared by 2 bases and J by 0 bases, with 5 bases between. The CDR3 is 14 amino acids. The CDR3 nucleotides read TGTGCCAGCAGCTTACTGACAACTAATGAAAAACTGTTTTTT. This sequence encodes CASSLLTTNEKLFF.

This chain joins TRBV9 and TRBJ2-1; D is possibly TRBD2 (5 bases). V was pared by 2 bases and J by 6 bases, with 15 bases between. Germline V gene sequence: CDR1 SGDLS, CDR2 YYNGEE. The CDR3 length is 15 residues. The CDR3 bases are TGTGCCAGCAGCGTGATGCCTGACCGGGGCAATGAGCAGTTCTTC. Residues: CASSVMPDRGNEQFF.

The chain combines TRBV10-1 with TRBJ2-1; 12 nucleotides line up with TRBD1. Trimming removed 3 bases from V and 1 base from J; junction bases left unmatched: 4. The V gene's germline CDR1 is WNHNN and CDR2 SYGVQD (reference sequence). This CDR3 is 17 amino acids long. Written as DNA, the CDR3 is TGCGCCAGCAGTGATCCGGGACAGGGGGCTTCCTACAATGAGCAGTTCTTC. Translation gives CASSDPGQGASYNEQFF.

The chain joins TRBV7-8 to TRBJ2-1, with 8 nucleotides matching TRBD1. The V and J ends lost 1 base and 10 bases, in that order; junction bases with no gene match: 12. The CDR3 length is 16 residues. The germline gives CDR1 SGHVS, CDR2 FQNEAQ. The DNA for the CDR3 is TGTGCCAGCAGCTTAGTGGTTGGACAGGGCGTGTTGGAGCAGTTCTTC. The encoded protein is CASSLVVGQGVLEQFF.

The V and J genes are TRBV7-9 and TRBJ1-5; D ambiguous. CDR3 length: 15 residues. V was trimmed by 6 bases and J by 1 base, leaving 13 bases between them. The germline CDR1 and CDR2 sequences are SEHNR and FQNEAQ (reference sequence). The CDR3 loop reads CASRPIRESNQPQHF. The CDR3, as DNA: TGTGCCAGCAGACCCATCCGTGAGAGCAATCAGCCCCAGCATTTT.

This chain's CDR3 is CASSLRGTGGSGNTIYF. The CDR3 bases are TGTGCCAGCAGCTTACGGGGGACAGGGGGCTCTGGAAACACCATATATTTT. The rearrangement joins TRBV7-3 to TRBJ1-3; 11 nucleotides match TRBD1. Germline loops: CDR1 SGHTA, CDR2 FQGTGA. This CDR3 has 17 residues. J gave up 0 bases and V 2 bases, and 3 bases lay outside the gene matches.

The CDR3 sequence: CASSPAQMAGEQYF. CDR3 in DNA: TGTGCCAGCAGTCCGGCTCAGATGGCGGGGGAGCAGTACTTC. This chain uses TRBV27 with TRBJ2-7; maybe TRBD2 (6 bases). V gave up 5 bases and J gave up 7 bases, with 18 bases separating them. The CDR3 has 14 amino acids. The germline V gene encodes CDR1 MNHEY and CDR2 SMNVEV (reference sequence).

The genes are TRBV5-6 and TRBJ2-1; 12 bases match TRBD1. The CDR3 runs to 14 residues. The ends lost 4 bases at V and 8 bases at J; junction bases unmatched: 4. CDR1 and CDR2 (germline): SGHDT, YYEEEE. CDR3 protein: CASSPGQGAYEQFF. The CDR3 DNA reads TGTGCCAGCAGCCCGGGACAGGGGGCCTATGAGCAGTTCTTC.

V usage is TRBV7-8 and J usage is TRBJ2-3, with TRBD2 as a possible D gene (5 bases). Trimming cost V 5 bases and J 2 bases, with 11 bases left between them. The CDR3 extends over 14 amino acids. CDR1 and CDR2 (germline): SGHVS, FQNEAQ. CDR3 region: CASSLGLDTDTQYF. The DNA for the CDR3 is TGTGCCAGCAGCCTAGGACTCGACACAGATACGCAGTATTTT.

The rearrangement links TRBV5-6 to TRBJ1-1, with 7 bases that match TRBD1. The CDR3 length is 14 residues. Trimming removed 0 bases from V and 7 bases from J; junction bases left unmatched: 6. Germline values: CDR1 SGHDT, CDR2 YYEEEE. The CDR3 DNA sequence: TGTGCCAGCAGCTTGGTAAAGGGGGCCGGTGAAGCTTTCTTT. It encodes CASSLVKGAGEAFF.

The CDR3 spells CSVEGVGANVLTF. CDR3 nucleotides: TGCAGCGTTGAAGGCGTGGGGGCCAACGTCCTGACTTTC. The rearrangement uses TRBV29-1 and TRBJ2-6; D gene unclear. The CDR3 length is 13 residues. Germline V gene sequence: CDR1 SQVTM, CDR2 ANQGSEA. V lost 1 base and J 4 bases, leaving 5 bases between the germline ends.

The V gene is TRBV7-9, the J gene TRBJ1-5, with D possibly being TRBD1 (5 bases). CDR1 and CDR2 (germline): SEHNR, FQNEAQ (reference sequence). The CDR3 is made up of 14 amino acids. V was clipped by 3 bases and J by 3 bases, with 9 bases between them. Here the CDR3 reads CASSLAGLNQPQHF. The CDR3 nucleotides are TGTGCCAGCAGCTTGGCGGGGCTCAATCAGCCCCAGCATTTT.

This CDR3 reads CASSWGTGFSYEQYF. CDR3 DNA: TGCGCCAGCAGCTGGGGGACAGGGTTTTCCTACGAGCAGTACTTC. This sequence joins TRBV5-1 and TRBJ2-7, with 9 nucleotides matching TRBD1. Germline V gene lookup returns CDR1 SGHRS and CDR2 YFSETQ. V lost 3 bases, J lost 1 base, and 5 bases stayed unmatched. The CDR3 length is 15 residues.

The rearrangement links TRBV7-9 to TRBJ2-6, with a weak D call TRBD1 (6 bases). The germline CDR1 and CDR2 sequences are SEHNR and FQNEAQ (reference sequence). This CDR3 has 15 residues. Trimming removed 1 base at V and 2 bases at J, with 6 bases between. The CDR3 region is CASSLDRAGANVLTF. In DNA form, the CDR3 reads TGTGCCAGCAGCTTAGACAGGGCTGGGGCCAACGTCCTGACTTTC.

This clone was detected once. The chain links TRBV7-9 to TRBJ2-7; 9 nucleotides match TRBD1. The germline CDR1 and CDR2 sequences are SEHNR and FQNEAQ (reference sequence). The CDR3 is 15 amino acids. V dropped 6 bases and J dropped 3; count of bases not matched to a gene: 9. The CDR3: CASSFRDRVNYEQYF. The CDR3 DNA follows: TGTGCCAGCAGTTTCCGGGACAGGGTAAACTACGAGCAGTACTTC.

This rearrangement joins TRBV9 to TRBJ1-1; D gene unclear. The ends were cut back, 3 bases at V and 5 bases at J, with 11 bases in the middle. The CDR3 is 13 residues long. Germline V lookup: CDR1 SGDLS, CDR2 YYNGEE. The CDR3 reads CASSGWSGTEAFF. The CDR3 nucleotides are TGTGCCAGCAGCGGCTGGTCGGGGACTGAAGCTTTCTTT.

This chain links TRBV7-3 with TRBJ2-1; 8 positions match TRBD2. CDR1 is SGHTA, CDR2 FQGTGA, per germline. V dropped 5 bases and J dropped 10; count of bases not matched to a gene: 7. The CDR3 is 13 amino acids. CDR3 region: CASSRGGPREQFF. The CDR3 coding sequence is TGTGCCAGCAGCCGCGGGGGGCCTCGGGAGCAGTTCTTC.

The rearrangement joins TRBV7-3 to TRBJ2-3; 7 bases fit TRBD2. CDR3 length equals 16 residues. Germline trimming cut 2 bases from V and 2 bases from J; bases unmatched to any gene: 7. The germline CDR1 and CDR2 sequences are SGHTA and FQGTGA. The CDR3 DNA is TGTGCCAGCAGCTTAGGGGGAGCGGGAATCACAGATACGCAGTATTTT. This codes for CASSLGGAGITDTQYF.

This chain joins TRBV5-8 and TRBJ1-6; no clear D. CDR1 is SGHTS, CDR2 YDEGEE, per germline. The CDR3 covers 14 residues. The ends were cut back, 2 bases at V and 7 bases at J, with 10 bases in the middle. In DNA, the CDR3 is TGTGCCAGCAGCTTCGCGGGTCCGAATTCACCCCTCCACTTT. This sequence encodes CASSFAGPNSPLHF.

The chain is built from TRBV6-1 and TRBJ2-5; 10 positions agree with TRBD1. Germline CDR1 and CDR2: MNHNS and SASEGT. The CDR3 loop spans 14 amino acids. J was trimmed by 5 bases and V by 6 bases; bases with no gene match: 6. CDR3 sequence (DNA): TGTGCCAGCAGGCCAGACAGGGGGCGGGAGACCCAGTACTTC. Protein sequence: CASRPDRGRETQYF.

The rearrangement joins TRBV10-3 to TRBJ2-1, with D unresolved. Trimming removed 0 bases from V and 7 bases from J, with 13 bases in between. CDR3 length: 15 residues. In germline, CDR1 is ENHRY, CDR2 SYGVKD. The CDR3 DNA sequence: TGTGCCATCAGTGAGTCGAAGGCTAGTTTTAATGAGCAGTTCTTC. Amino acid sequence: CAISESKASFNEQFF.

The chain has TRBV7-2 and TRBJ1-2, with 8 nucleotides matching TRBD1. The CDR3 totals 15 residues. Germline-derived CDR1 and CDR2 are SGHTA and FQGNSA. With V trimmed by 6 bases and J by 8 bases, 14 bases remained unmatched. CDR3: CASSFTNRDRRGYTF. The CDR3 DNA sequence: TGTGCCAGCAGTTTTACAAACCGGGACAGGAGGGGCTACACCTTC.

This clone was seen just once. The chain's CDR3 is CASSAGVAEQYF. The DNA for the CDR3 is TGCGCCAGCAGCGCAGGGGTGGCCGAGCAGTACTTC. The chain joins TRBV5-1 to TRBJ2-7, with D possibly being TRBD1 (6 bases). The CDR3 runs 12 residues. V lost 4 bases and J lost 6, with 11 bases in between. In germline, CDR1 is SGHRS, CDR2 YFSETQ.

The genes are TRBV10-3 and TRBJ2-2; D is unclear. V lost 3 bases and J lost 7, with 18 bases in between. The CDR3 length is 16 residues. Germline V gives CDR1 ENHRY, CDR2 SYGVKD. Here the CDR3 reads CAISDEPGSLGGELFF. CDR3 bases: TGTGCCATCAGTGATGAACCCGGGTCCCTAGGCGGGGAGCTGTTTTTT.

J is TRBJ2-1 and V is TRBV29-1; TRBD2 agrees at 11 bases. Trimming at V came to 6 bases and at J to 6 bases, leaving 10 bases not matched to a gene. CDR1 and CDR2 (germline): SQVTM, ANQGSEA. The CDR3 consists of 15 residues. CDR3 DNA sequence: TGCAGCGTCCGATCTAGCGGGGGGACCTCCAATGAGCAGTTCTTC. Translating gives CSVRSSGGTSNEQFF.

This clone was counted a single time. The chain employs TRBV7-7 and TRBJ2-1, with 11 bases that match TRBD2. With V trimmed by 4 bases and J by 2 bases, 1 base remained unmatched. The length of the CDR3 is 15 residues. Germline assignment: CDR1 SSHAT and CDR2 FNYEAQ (reference sequence). In DNA, the CDR3 is TGTGCCAGCAGCTCGGGACTAGCGGCCTACAATGAGCAGTTCTTC. Its protein is CASSSGLAAYNEQFF.

This chain uses TRBV5-6 with TRBJ1-5; TRBD1 matches at 8 bases. This CDR3 has 16 residues. Germline lookup yields CDR1 SGHDT and CDR2 YYEEEE. J gave up 5 bases and V 4 bases, and 11 bases lay outside the gene matches. The CDR3 is CASSPGTGRVDQPQHF. DNA for the CDR3: TGTGCCAGCAGCCCCGGGACAGGAAGGGTTGATCAGCCCCAGCATTTT.

The V gene is TRBV10-3, the J gene TRBJ2-3; D is undetermined. Trimming removed 6 bases at V and 5 bases at J, with 12 bases between. CDR3 length: 13 residues. Germline CDR1 and CDR2: ENHRY and SYGVKD. The CDR3 spells CAISGTALDTQYF. CDR3 bases: TGTGCCATCAGCGGCACAGCCCTAGATACGCAGTATTTT.

The V gene is TRBV19, the J gene TRBJ1-2, with TRBD1 matching 7 bases. CDR1 and CDR2 (germline): LNHDA, SQIVND (reference sequence). The V and J ends lost 8 bases and 1 base, in that order; junction bases with no gene match: 13. The CDR3 loop spans 16 amino acids. This chain's CDR3 is CASSGTDDLLNYGYTF. Written as DNA, the CDR3 is TGTGCCAGTTCCGGGACAGACGATCTCCTTAACTATGGCTACACCTTC.